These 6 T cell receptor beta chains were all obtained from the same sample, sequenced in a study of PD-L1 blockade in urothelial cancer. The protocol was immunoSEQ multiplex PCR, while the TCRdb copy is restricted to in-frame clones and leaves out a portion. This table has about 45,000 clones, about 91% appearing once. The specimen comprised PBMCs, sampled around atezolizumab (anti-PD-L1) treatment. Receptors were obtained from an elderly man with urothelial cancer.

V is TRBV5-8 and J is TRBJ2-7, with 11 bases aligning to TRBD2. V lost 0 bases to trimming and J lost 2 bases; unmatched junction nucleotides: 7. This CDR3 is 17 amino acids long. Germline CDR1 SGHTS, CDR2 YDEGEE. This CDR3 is CASSLVLSGRDTYEQYF. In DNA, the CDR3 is TGTGCCAGCAGCTTGGTCCTTAGCGGGAGGGATACCTACGAGCAGTACTTC.

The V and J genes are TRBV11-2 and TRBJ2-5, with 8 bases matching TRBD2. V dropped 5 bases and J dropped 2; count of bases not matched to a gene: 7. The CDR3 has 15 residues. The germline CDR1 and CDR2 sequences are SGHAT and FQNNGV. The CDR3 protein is CASSPAGTRQETQYF. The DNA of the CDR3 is TGTGCCAGCAGCCCCGCCGGGACTAGGCAAGAGACCCAGTACTTC.

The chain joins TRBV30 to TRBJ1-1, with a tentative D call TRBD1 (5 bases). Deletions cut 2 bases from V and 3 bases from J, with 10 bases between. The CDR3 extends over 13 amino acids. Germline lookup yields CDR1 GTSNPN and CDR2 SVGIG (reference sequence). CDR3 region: CAWSIRGDTEAFF. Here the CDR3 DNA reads TGTGCCTGGAGTATACGGGGGGACACTGAAGCTTTCTTT.

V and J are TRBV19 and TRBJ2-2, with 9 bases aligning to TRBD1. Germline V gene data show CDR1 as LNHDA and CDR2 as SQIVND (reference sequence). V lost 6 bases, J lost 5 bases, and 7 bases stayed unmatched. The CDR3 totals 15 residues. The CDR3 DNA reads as TGTGCCAGTAGAGACGACAGGGGGAGGACCGGGGAGCTGTTTTTT. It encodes CASRDDRGRTGELFF.

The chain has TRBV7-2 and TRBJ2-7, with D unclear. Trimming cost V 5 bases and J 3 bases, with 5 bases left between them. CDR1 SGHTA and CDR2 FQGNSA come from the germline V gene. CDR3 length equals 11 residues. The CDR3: CASSNFYEQYF. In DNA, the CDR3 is TGTGCCAGCAGCAACTTCTACGAGCAGTACTTC.

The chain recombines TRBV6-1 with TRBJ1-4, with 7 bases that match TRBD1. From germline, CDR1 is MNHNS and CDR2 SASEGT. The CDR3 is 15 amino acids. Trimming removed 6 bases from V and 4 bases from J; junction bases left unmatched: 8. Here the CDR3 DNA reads TGTGCCAGCAGGCCCTACGGGACAGATAATGAAAAACTGTTTTTT. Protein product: CASRPYGTDNEKLFF.